This T cell receptor (beta chain) derives from a study of CD8 T cells in Susac syndrome. This clonotype has only one observation. About 0.5 to 1 ug RNA was reverse transcribed with random hexamers. Across 54 Vbeta and 13 Jbeta, immunoSEQ multiplex PCR amplified TCR beta CDR3. TCRdb analysed the immunoSEQ multiplex PCR reads with MiXCR anew, one entry per CDR3 protein. The data show 15,000 to 20,000 distinct CDR3 sequences, about 95% seen once. Sample: CD8+ T cells from PBMCs. This sequence originates from a human donor in good health.

The CDR3 DNA sequence: TGTGCCAGCAGCCTTACGACTAGCAGATCCTACGAGCAGTACTTC. This codes for CASSLTTSRSYEQYF. The rearrangement links TRBV13 to TRBJ2-7; 7 nucleotides agree with TRBD2. Losses at the gene ends were 5 bases for V and 1 base for J; bases not matched to a gene: 8. The CDR3 runs to 15 residues. Looked up from germline, CDR1 is PRHDT and CDR2 is FYEKMQ (reference sequence).